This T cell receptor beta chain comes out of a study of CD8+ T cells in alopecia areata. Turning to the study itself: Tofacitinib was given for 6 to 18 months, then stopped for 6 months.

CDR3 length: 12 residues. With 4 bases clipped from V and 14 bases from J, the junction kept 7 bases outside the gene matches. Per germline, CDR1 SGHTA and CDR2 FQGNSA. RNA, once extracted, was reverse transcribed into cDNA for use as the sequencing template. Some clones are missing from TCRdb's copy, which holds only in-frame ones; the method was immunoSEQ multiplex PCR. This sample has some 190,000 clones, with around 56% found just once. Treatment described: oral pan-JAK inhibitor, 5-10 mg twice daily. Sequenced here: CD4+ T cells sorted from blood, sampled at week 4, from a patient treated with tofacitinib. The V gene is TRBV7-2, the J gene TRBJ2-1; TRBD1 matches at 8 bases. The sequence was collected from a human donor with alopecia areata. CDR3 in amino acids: CASSSTGGWKFF. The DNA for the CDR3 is TGTGCCAGCAGCTCAACAGGGGGTTGGAAGTTCTTC.